Listed here is a single TCR beta chain. This specimen comes from a study of blood T cell repertoires in COVID-19. Turning to the study itself: COVID-19 samples collected from the United States, Italy and Spain covered acute and convalescent phases. Nucleic acid was either cDNA or gDNA, and it came from T cells, B-cell-depleted T cells, or PBMCs.

Germline V gene data show CDR1 as SGHVS and CDR2 as FQNEAQ. The V segment lost 7 bases and the J segment 4 bases; nucleotides outside the gene matches: 11. This CDR3 region has 16 residues. Under the authors' procedure: Reference gene primer amplification gave estimated nucleated cell counts. The repertoire was sequenced with immunoSEQ multiplex PCR; TCRdb's copy has only in-frame clones and lacks some. Clone size and the V and J calls come from that table; the DNA yielded D and trimming. The data show about 12,000 clones, with more than 80% seen just once and around 5% held by the top ten. The source material was peripheral blood. This chain connects TRBV7-8 to TRBJ2-3; 10 nucleotides line up with TRBD2. The sequence was obtained from a human donor in a cohort sampled during active COVID-19. The CDR3 sequence: CASTFSGGARADTQYF. CDR3 coding DNA: TGTGCCAGCACCTTCAGCGGGGGGGCCCGTGCAGATACGCAGTATTTT.